The 32 T cell receptor beta chains given below trace back to one sample, sequenced in a study of T cell repertoires in cytomegalovirus infection (dated by TCRdb to about 2019). Sequencing relied on an Illumina HiSeq 1500. TCRdb applied fastp at Q25 and MiXCR to the public reads, then kept only in-frame beta chains. Identical CDR3 protein sequences are pooled into one entry, listed with their most common genes and DNA. A total of 150,000 to 200,000 distinct CDR3 sequences appear in this sample, nearly 9.5% of them only once. The ten largest clonotypes hold about 4.6% of the sample. Sequencing was carried out using PBMCs. All receptors derive from a human donor in good health (CMV status not recorded). Some clones in this sample may be carry-over from other donors' samples.

This clonotype was detected only a few times. The chain employs TRBV20-1 and TRBJ2-3; 10 bases match TRBD1. The CDR3 loop spans 15 amino acids. In germline, CDR1 is DFQATT, CDR2 SNEGSKA (reference sequence). The J segment lost 4 bases and the V segment lost 6 bases, leaving 10 bases of the junction unmatched. The CDR3 nucleotides are TGCAGTGCCCACACCGGGACAGGGGAATCAGATACGCAGTATTTT. Protein product: CSAHTGTGESDTQYF.

The rearrangement joins TRBV12-3 or TRBV12-4 to TRBJ1-5; the match to TRBD1 covers 7 bases. V shed 5 bases, J shed 0 bases, and the junction held 4 bases outside the gene matches. This CDR3 has 15 residues. The CDR3 loop reads CASSGQELSNQPQHF. The CDR3 DNA reads TGTGCCAGCAGTGGACAGGAACTTAGCAATCAGCCCCAGCATTTT.

The chain recombines TRBV28 with TRBJ2-1, with 10 nucleotides matching TRBD2. Trimming removed 3 bases from V and 0 bases from J; junction bases left unmatched: 14. CDR3 length equals 20 residues. Germline CDR1 and CDR2: MDHEN and SYDVKM. The CDR3 DNA follows: TGTGCCAGCAGTTTTGCCAGTGGTAGCGGGGGGCAGAGCTCCTACAATGAGCAGTTCTTC. Residues: CASSFASGSGGQSSYNEQFF.

This clonotype was recorded at least ten times. V is TRBV7-2 and J is TRBJ2-2; 7 nucleotides match TRBD1. The V gene end was trimmed by 0 bases and the J gene end by 4 bases; junction bases not matched to a gene: 2. CDR3 size: 15 residues. Germline-derived CDR1 and CDR2 are SGHTA and FQGNSA. CDR3 residues: CASSLATGATGELFF. The CDR3 DNA reads TGTGCCAGCAGCTTAGCCACAGGGGCCACCGGGGAGCTGTTTTTT.

The chain combines TRBV20-1 with TRBJ2-7; TRBD2 agrees at 10 bases. Germline CDR1 and CDR2: DFQATT and SNEGSKA (reference sequence). The CDR3 loop spans 15 amino acids. The V gene end was trimmed by 5 bases and the J gene end by 3 bases; junction bases not matched to a gene: 10. The CDR3 here is CSAPNLAGEGYEQYF. CDR3 DNA: TGCAGTGCTCCGAATCTAGCGGGAGAGGGCTACGAGCAGTACTTC.

This clonotype was detected ten times or more. V gene TRBV7-2 combines with J gene TRBJ1-2; TRBD1 is a possible D gene (5 bases). Germline V gene sequence: CDR1 SGHTA, CDR2 FQGNSA. The CDR3 is 12 residues long. V was cut by 5 bases and J by 7 bases, with 11 bases left in between. CDR3 region: CASSPGRLGYTF. CDR3 DNA sequence: TGTGCCAGCAGCCCGGGACGGCTTGGCTACACCTTC.

The chain carries TRBV20-1 and TRBJ1-5; D is unresolved. V dropped 3 bases and J dropped 9 bases, with 15 bases sitting between them. The CDR3 is made up of 13 amino acids. CDR1 is DFQATT and CDR2 is SNEGSKA in the germline V gene (reference sequence). CDR3: CSARDGSSGPQHF. The CDR3 coding sequence is TGCAGTGCTAGGGACGGATCCTCCGGGCCCCAGCATTTT.

This clonotype was observed a few times. The V and J genes are TRBV20-1 and TRBJ2-7; 13 positions agree with TRBD2. The V gene end was trimmed by 3 bases and the J gene end by 7 bases; junction bases not matched to a gene: 6. Germline CDR1 and CDR2: DFQATT and SNEGSKA (reference sequence). The CDR3 runs to 14 residues. The DNA for the CDR3 is TGCAGTGCTAGGAGGACTAGCGGGAGTGAAGAGCAGTACTTC. Amino acids: CSARRTSGSEEQYF.

This chain joins TRBV7-9 and TRBJ1-5; weak D call: TRBD1 (5 bases). The CDR3 is 14 residues long. The ends were cut back, 6 bases at V and 5 bases at J, with 14 bases in the middle. Germline V CDR1 and CDR2: SEHNR, FQNEAQ (reference sequence). CDR3 sequence (DNA): TGTGCCAGCAGTCCCACGGGGACGGATCAGCCCCAGCATTTT. This translates into CASSPTGTDQPQHF.

This clonotype was seen repeatedly, ten times or more. V usage is TRBV20-1 and J usage is TRBJ2-7; perhaps TRBD2 as D (5 bases). This CDR3 has 11 amino acids. The V end lost 5 bases, the J end lost 7 bases, and 12 bases lay between the germline ends. Germline-derived CDR1 and CDR2 are DFQATT and SNEGSKA (reference sequence). CDR3 DNA: TGCAGTGCTTGGGCGGGTGGGGAGCAGTACTTC. Encoded protein: CSAWAGGEQYF.

This clonotype was seen a handful of times. The V call is TRBV7-9, the J call TRBJ1-1, with D possibly matching TRBD1 (6 bases). Per the germline V gene, CDR1 is SEHNR and CDR2 is FQNEAQ (reference sequence). V shed 5 bases and J shed 0 bases, with 19 bases lying between them. The CDR3 has 17 amino acids. The CDR3 reads CASSPRKGQYMNTEAFF. Written as DNA, the CDR3 is TGTGCCAGCAGCCCAAGGAAAGGACAGTACATGAACACTGAAGCTTTCTTT.

The CDR3 is CASSLIQGAQEQYF. CDR3 coding DNA: TGTGCCAGCAGCTTAATCCAGGGGGCCCAAGAGCAGTACTTC. V and J are TRBV5-4 and TRBJ2-7; 8 bases fit TRBD1. CDR1 SGHNT and CDR2 YYREEE come from the germline V gene (reference sequence). The CDR3 runs 14 residues. Trimming at V came to 2 bases and at J to 7 bases, leaving 8 bases not matched to a gene.

This clonotype was seen repeatedly, ten times or more. This CDR3 is CASSEATTRAGIRDTQYF. Here the CDR3 DNA reads TGTGCCAGCAGTGAAGCGACGACTAGAGCGGGCATCCGAGATACGCAGTATTTT. The chain employs TRBV2 and TRBJ2-3; D possibly corresponds to TRBD2 (6 bases). V shed 0 bases and J shed 5 bases, with 21 bases lying between them. Per the germline V gene, CDR1 is SNHLY and CDR2 is FYNNEI. This CDR3 contains 18 residues.

There are many counts of this clonotype. The CDR3 DNA sequence: TGTGCCAGCAGAAAGACAGGGGATGATCGTCAGCCCCAGCATTTT. The encoded protein is CASRKTGDDRQPQHF. The chain couples TRBV7-2 to TRBJ1-5, with 8 bases identical to TRBD1. The CDR3 loop spans 15 amino acids. V lost 6 bases, J lost 6 bases, and 10 bases stayed unmatched. Germline V gives CDR1 SGHTA, CDR2 FQGNSA.

This clonotype was recorded a few times. Here the CDR3 omits its conserved ending phenylalanine or tryptophan, so a read error is the likely source. The CDR3: CASSLQSQGGNSPLHS. DNA for the CDR3: TGCGCCAGCAGCCTTCAATCACAGGGCGGCAATTCACCCCTCCACTCT. The V call is TRBV5-1, the J call TRBJ1-6; tentative D call: TRBD1 (6 bases). CDR3 length: 16 amino acids. Germline V CDR1 and CDR2: SGHRS, YFSETQ. Trimming shortened V by 4 bases and J by 7 bases, and 18 bases separated the two germline ends.

This clonotype was detected many times. The rearrangement links TRBV28 to TRBJ1-5, with 9 positions matching TRBD1. The CDR3 is 17 amino acids. With 1 base clipped from V and 0 bases from J, the junction kept 4 bases outside the gene matches. Germline V gene data show CDR1 as MDHEN and CDR2 as SYDVKM. CDR3 nucleotides: TGTGCCAGCAGTTTATACAGGGGGCGAGATAGCAATCAGCCCCAGCATTTT. It specifies CASSLYRGRDSNQPQHF.

In this sample, this clonotype turned up a few times. The chain is built from TRBV20-1 and TRBJ1-2, with 9 bases that match TRBD1. This CDR3 contains 15 residues. CDR1 DFQATT and CDR2 SNEGSKA come from the germline V gene (reference sequence). V lost 5 bases to trimming and J lost 4 bases; unmatched junction nucleotides: 11. The CDR3 DNA is TGCAGTGCTTCAGGACAGGGGACAGATAGCTATGGCTACACCTTC. It specifies CSASGQGTDSYGYTF.

This clonotype was detected only a few times. V gene TRBV23-1 combines with J gene TRBJ1-5, with a weak D call TRBD1 (6 bases). TRBV23-1 counts as an open reading frame of uncertain function. Deletions cut 0 bases from V and 0 bases from J, with 12 bases between. This CDR3 contains 17 residues. CDR3 sequence reads: CASSQSRGAYSNQPQHF. The CDR3 DNA reads TGCGCCAGCAGTCAATCGAGGGGGGCCTATAGCAATCAGCCCCAGCATTTT.

This clonotype occurred many times. The chain couples TRBV28 to TRBJ2-1; 9 bases are shared with TRBD2. The CDR3 spans 16 residues. Germline CDR1 is MDHEN and CDR2 is SYDVKM. Trimming took 6 bases from V and 3 from J; bases not matched to a gene: 9. CDR3 sequence reads: CASSHYSGGGYNEQFF. The CDR3 DNA reads TGTGCCAGCAGCCACTATAGCGGGGGCGGCTACAATGAGCAGTTCTTC.

The table lists this clonotype with many counts. The chain joins TRBV28 to TRBJ2-7; D is possibly TRBD1 or TRBD2 (5 bases each). CDR1 and CDR2 from the germline V gene are MDHEN and SYDVKM. This CDR3 contains 12 residues. V gave up 9 bases and J gave up 1 base, with 10 bases separating them. The CDR3 DNA follows: TGTGCCAGTGGGACCGGATCCTACGAGCAGTACTTC. Its translation: CASGTGSYEQYF.

This clonotype has a count of ten or more. This chain uses TRBV28 with TRBJ1-1; TRBD1 matches at 9 bases. With V trimmed by 3 bases and J by 4 bases, 12 bases remained unmatched. Germline V gene lookup returns CDR1 MDHEN and CDR2 SYDVKM. The CDR3 runs 17 residues. CDR3 nucleotide sequence: TGTGCCAGCAGTTTCGACCCCGGGACAGGGTTAGGCACTGAAGCTTTCTTT. This gives the protein CASSFDPGTGLGTEAFF. Combining the CDR3 with reference TRBV28 and TRBJ1-1 gives the whole variable domain DVKVTQSSRYLVKRTGEKVFLECVQDMDHENMFWYRQDPGLGLRLIYFSYDVKMKEKGDIPEGYSVSREKKERFSLILESASTNQTSMYLCASSFDPGTGLGTEAFFGQGTRLTVV.

The sample holds a few counts of this clonotype. This rearrangement joins TRBV28 to TRBJ2-3, with 7 bases identical to TRBD2. This CDR3 region has 16 residues. The germline CDR1 and CDR2 sequences are MDHEN and SYDVKM. Unmatched junction bases numbered 15, after V lost 6 bases and J lost 6 bases. In nucleotides, the CDR3 is TGTGCCAGCAGGCGCCGGTGGGCTAGCGGTAGGGATACGCAGTATTTT. Protein product: CASRRRWASGRDTQYF.

This clonotype was counted only a few times. The rearrangement links TRBV29-1 to TRBJ1-1; D not certain. V gave up 4 bases and J gave up 0 bases, with 6 bases separating them. The germline V gene has CDR1 SQVTM and CDR2 ANQGSEA. The CDR3 spans 12 residues. The CDR3 sequence: CSVGELNTEAFF. The CDR3 nucleotides are TGCAGCGTTGGGGAATTGAACACTGAAGCTTTCTTT.

This clonotype has only a few counts. The chain recombines TRBV24-1 with TRBJ2-1; 9 bases agree with TRBD2. Trimming removed 3 bases from V and 1 base from J; junction bases left unmatched: 6. Germline assignment: CDR1 KGHDR and CDR2 SFDVKD. CDR3 length: 17 amino acids. CDR3 DNA sequence: TGTGCCACCAGTGATACCACTAGCGGGTATTCCTACAATGAGCAGTTCTTC. Its protein is CATSDTTSGYSYNEQFF.

This clonotype was picked up many times. Here the CDR3 reads CASSRPTANTEAFF. The CDR3 DNA follows: TGTGCCAGCAGCCGGCCGACAGCGAACACTGAAGCTTTCTTT. The genes are TRBV7-2 and TRBJ1-1, with D perhaps matching TRBD1 (5 bases). Trimming left V 5 bases short and J 1 base short, with 11 bases between. This CDR3 region has 14 residues. Germline V lookup: CDR1 SGHTA, CDR2 FQGNSA.

This clonotype has at least ten counts. J is TRBJ2-2 and V is TRBV7-2; 8 positions agree with TRBD2. V shed 3 bases, J shed 7 bases, and the junction held 7 bases outside the gene matches. CDR1 and CDR2 from the germline V gene are SGHTA and FQGNSA. The CDR3 is made up of 15 amino acids. The CDR3 is CASSFGRARSGELFF. CDR3 nucleotides: TGTGCCAGCAGCTTCGGGAGGGCCCGGAGCGGGGAGCTGTTTTTT.

The chain combines TRBV20-1 with TRBJ2-1, with D perhaps TRBD2 (5 bases). The V gene lost 3 bases and the J gene lost 7 bases, with 13 bases spanning the gap. CDR1 and CDR2 from the germline V gene are DFQATT and SNEGSKA (reference sequence). The CDR3 loop spans 13 amino acids. The CDR3 DNA reads as TGCAGTGCTAGTTGGACTCTCCAAAATGAGCAGTTCTTC. Protein: CSASWTLQNEQFF.

This clonotype has only a few counts. The rearrangement joins TRBV4-1 to TRBJ1-5, with D unresolved. Between the trimmed V and J ends, which lost 3 bases and 6 bases, there was a span of 12 bases. Per germline, CDR1 MGHRA and CDR2 YSYEKL. This CDR3 is 14 amino acids long. The DNA for the CDR3 is TGCGCCAGCAGCCAGATCAAGGGAAGTCAGCCCCAGCATTTT. Its translation: CASSQIKGSQPQHF.

As for this clonotype: A much more abundant neighbour one base away suggests this may be a read error. The chain employs TRBV11-2 and TRBJ2-5; 9 bases agree with TRBD1. The ends lost 4 bases at V and 3 bases at J; junction bases unmatched: 6. Germline values: CDR1 SGHAT, CDR2 FQNNGV. The CDR3 consists of 15 residues. The CDR3 nucleotides are TGTGCCAGCAGCTCAGACAGGGGGAGAAAAGAGACCCAGTACTTC. Its translation is CASSSDRGRKETQYF.

This clonotype was seen only a few times. The chain uses TRBV27 and TRBJ1-1, with D unresolved. CDR3 size: 14 residues. V was shortened by 4 bases and J by 6 bases, with 15 bases between the two germline ends. Germline-derived CDR1 and CDR2 are MNHEY and SMNVEV (reference sequence). The CDR3 sequence is CASSSPPFGAEAFF. DNA of the CDR3: TGTGCCAGCAGTTCCCCCCCTTTCGGAGCTGAAGCTTTCTTT.

This clonotype was seen a handful of times. The genes are TRBV6-5 and TRBJ2-5, with 11 bases lining up with TRBD2. CDR3 length: 15 amino acids. V shed 9 bases, J shed 1 base, and the junction held 7 bases outside the gene matches. Germline-derived CDR1 and CDR2 are MNHEY and SVGAGI. The CDR3 DNA reads as TGTGCCAGTAAAACTAGCGGGAGACCCCAAGAGACCCAGTACTTC. This sequence encodes CASKTSGRPQETQYF.

This clonotype has more than one count but fewer than ten. The V call is TRBV20-1, the J call TRBJ1-5, with D hard to call. The ends were cut back, 6 bases at V and 6 bases at J, with 15 bases in the middle. Germline V gene sequence: CDR1 DFQATT, CDR2 SNEGSKA (reference sequence). The CDR3 covers 13 residues. The CDR3 coding sequence is TGCAGTGCCACCAGCGACCACGGTCAGCCCCAGCATTTT. As protein: CSATSDHGQPQHF.